This T cell receptor (beta chain) was found in a study of cytomegalovirus exposure and HLA in healthy donors. The CDR3 totals 16 residues. Trimming removed 4 bases from V and 0 bases from J, with 16 bases in between. The germline CDR1 and CDR2 sequences are SGHRS and YFSETQ. The PCR ran on 60 Vbeta and 13 Jbeta primers. TCRdb's copy holds only in-frame clones and misses some; the assay was immunoSEQ multiplex PCR. The sample comprises under 150,000 clones, 70% to 80% of which are singletons, and roughly 8.8% rests with the top ten. The V gene is TRBV5-1, the J gene TRBJ1-1; D is perhaps TRBD1 (5 bases). Input material: PBMCs. The receptor was derived from a woman in her forties or fifties in good health and CMV-seropositive. Here the CDR3 reads CASSARQYPMNTEAFF. Written as DNA, the CDR3 is TGCGCCAGCAGCGCAAGACAGTACCCCATGAACACTGAAGCTTTCTTT.